This TCR beta chain was identified during a study of cytomegalovirus exposure and HLA in healthy donors. Study details: Earlier sequencing of 150 million to 200 million T cells yielded nearly 120 million unique TCR beta sequences. Study results and caveats: Reportedly, HLA-A and HLA-B alleles of most subjects were accurately predicted from TCR beta.

V lost 3 bases and J 8 bases, leaving 7 bases between the germline ends. This CDR3 region has 11 residues. Germline CDR1 and CDR2: SGHTA and FQGNSA. A multiplex PCR was run with 60 Vbeta primers and 13 Jbeta primers. The data were produced by immunoSEQ multiplex PCR, yet TCRdb's version contains in-frame clones alone and is incomplete. The profile shows about 43,000 clones, roughly 51% of them singletons. To note about this clone: The target antigen is unknown.

The sequenced material came from PBMCs. This TCR was recovered from a man in his 60s in good health and CMV-seronegative. V usage is TRBV7-2 and J usage is TRBJ1-1, with no clear D. CDR3 nucleotide sequence: TGTGCCAGCAGCTTTGAGGTGGAAGCTTTCTTT. Translation gives CASSFEVEAFF.